The present entry profiles one T cell receptor (beta chain) with its context. This sample is part of a study of blood T cell repertoires in COVID-19. Germline values: CDR1 LNHDA, CDR2 SQIVND (reference sequence). V was pared by 3 bases and J by 5 bases, with 9 bases of the junction left unmatched. The CDR3 runs 16 residues. Clones were sequenced by immunoSEQ multiplex PCR, and TCRdb holds only the in-frame ones, with some missing. The data contain approximately 350,000 clones, approximately 84% of them singletons. The clonotype was recovered from a young woman who had recovered from COVID-19. Sequenced input: PBMCs or T cells enriched from blood (not recorded which). The V and J genes are TRBV19 and TRBJ1-5, with 8 bases that match TRBD1. The CDR3 nucleotides read TGTGCCAGTAGTATCTCCCCCGGGACAGGATATCAGCCCCAGCATTTT. Its protein is CASSISPGTGYQPQHF.